A selection of T cell receptor beta chains follows, all from one sample in a study of blood T cell repertoires in COVID-19. The data were produced by immunoSEQ multiplex PCR, yet TCRdb's version contains in-frame clones alone and is incomplete. The profile shows around 400,000 clones, approximately 90% of them singletons. Sequencing used PBMCs or T cells enriched from blood (not recorded which). The source is a woman between 40 and 50 years old who had been exposed to COVID-19. Both conserved end residues are trimmed from each CDR3.

>TRBJ2-1|TRBV9|14
ASSAGPSTGYNEQF
>TRBJ1-2|TRBV15|16
ATSRLFEQGRRNYGYT
>TRBJ1-4|TRBV14|13
ASSQAGGGKEKLF
>TRBJ2-3|TRBV27|13
ASSLLGGRGDTQY
>TRBJ2-1|TRBV19|12
ASSITGENNEQF
>TRBJ2-1|TRBV7-6|14
ASSFWGQGVGDEQF
>TRBJ1-1|TRBV29-1|12
SVISGGSNTEAF
>TRBJ1-1|TRBV7-8|11
ASSFKSSTEAF
>TRBJ1-1|TRBV9|13
ASSVSIDKNTEAF
>TRBJ1-2|TRBV10-3|11
ATADIPNYGYT
>TRBJ1-2|TRBV20-1|9
SAYRDYGYT
>TRBJ1-5|TRBV2|14
ASSWTPLSSNQPQH
>TRBJ1-1|TRBV6-5|13
ASSYSRHSNTEAF
>TRBJ2-1|TRBV30|12
AWSVWSSYNEQF
>TRBJ1-1|TRBV3-1/TRBV3-2|11
ASSQGGRPEAF
>TRBJ2-1|TRBV12-2|17
ASRLAWAGGTTSSAEQF
>TRBJ1-1|TRBV29-1|11
SVALPGAFGAF
>TRBJ1-1|TRBV6-6|12
ASRDRTGNTEAF
>TRBJ2-1|TRBV13|11
AGSSGLASEQF
>TRBJ1-1|TRBV5-1|13
ASSWRGQIDSEAF
>TRBJ2-1|TRBV5-1|13
ASSRPGTSYNEQF
>TRBJ1-5|TRBV19|15
ASSIGSFRHSNQPQH
>TRBJ2-6|TRBV4-1|14
ASSQARVSGANVLT
>TRBJ1-1|TRBV6-5|12
ASNTDRVILKAF
>TRBJ1-4|TRBV4-1|12
ASSHQGGNEKLF
>TRBJ1-1|TRBV18|12
ASSPTASDTEAF
>TRBJ1-5|TRBV6-2/TRBV6-3|16
ASSYSGGRRRSGQPQH
>TRBJ2-7|TRBV7-9|10
ASSLSLDEQY
>TRBJ2-3|TRBV7-6|11
ASSVSYRGTQY
>TRBJ2-3|TRBV24-1|13
ATSDYVNGLDTQY
>TRBJ1-1|TRBV2|12
ASSVGSLNTEAF
>TRBJ2-7|TRBV29-1|9
SVGQGVQQY
>TRBJ2-1|TRBV10-3|16
AISQTGQGLAGNNEQF
>TRBJ2-5|TRBV18|11
ASSRGPGETQY